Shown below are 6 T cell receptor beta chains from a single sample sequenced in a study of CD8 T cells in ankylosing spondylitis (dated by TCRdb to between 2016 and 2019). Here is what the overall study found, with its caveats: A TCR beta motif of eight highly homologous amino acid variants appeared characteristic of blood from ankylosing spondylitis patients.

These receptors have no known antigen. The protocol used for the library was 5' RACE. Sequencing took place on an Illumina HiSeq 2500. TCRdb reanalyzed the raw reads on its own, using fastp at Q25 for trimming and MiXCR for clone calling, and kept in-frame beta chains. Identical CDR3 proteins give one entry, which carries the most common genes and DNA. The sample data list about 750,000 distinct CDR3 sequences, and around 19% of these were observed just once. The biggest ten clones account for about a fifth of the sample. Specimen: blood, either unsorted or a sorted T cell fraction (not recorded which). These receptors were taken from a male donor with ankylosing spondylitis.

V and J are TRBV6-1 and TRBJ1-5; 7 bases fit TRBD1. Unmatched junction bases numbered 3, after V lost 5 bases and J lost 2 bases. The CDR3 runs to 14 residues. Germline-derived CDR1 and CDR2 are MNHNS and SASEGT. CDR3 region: CASSTGTGNQPQHF. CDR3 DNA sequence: TGTGCCAGCAGTACCGGGACAGGCAATCAGCCCCAGCATTTT.

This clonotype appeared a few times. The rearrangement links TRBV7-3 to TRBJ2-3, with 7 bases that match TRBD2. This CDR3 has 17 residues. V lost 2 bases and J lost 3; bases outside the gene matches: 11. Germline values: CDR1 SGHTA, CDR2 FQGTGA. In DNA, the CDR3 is TGTGCCAGCAGCTTACCCTTCTTCGGCGGGAGTACAGATACGCAGTATTTT. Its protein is CASSLPFFGGSTDTQYF. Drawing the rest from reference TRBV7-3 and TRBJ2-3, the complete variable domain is GAGVSQTPSNKVTEKGKYVELRCDPISGHTALYWYRQSLGQGPEFLIYFQGTGAADDSGLPNDRFFAVRPEGSVSTLKIQRTERGDSAVYLCASSLPFFGGSTDTQYFGPGTRLTVL.

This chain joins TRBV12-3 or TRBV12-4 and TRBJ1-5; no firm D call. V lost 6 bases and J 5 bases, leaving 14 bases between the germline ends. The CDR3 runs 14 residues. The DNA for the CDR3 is TGTGCCAGCAGCCGGACCGAAGCCCATCAGCCCCAGCATTTT. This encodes CASSRTEAHQPQHF.

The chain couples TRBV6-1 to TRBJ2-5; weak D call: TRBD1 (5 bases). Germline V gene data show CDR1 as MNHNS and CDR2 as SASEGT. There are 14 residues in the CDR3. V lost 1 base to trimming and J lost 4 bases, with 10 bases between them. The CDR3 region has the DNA TGTGCCAGCAGTGAAGAACAGGTCCGAGAGACCCAGTACTTC. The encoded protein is CASSEEQVRETQYF.

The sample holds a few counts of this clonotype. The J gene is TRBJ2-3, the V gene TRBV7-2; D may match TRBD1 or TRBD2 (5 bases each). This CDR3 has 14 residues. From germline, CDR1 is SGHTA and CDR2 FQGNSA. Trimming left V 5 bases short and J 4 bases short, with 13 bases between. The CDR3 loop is CASSERLGADTQYF. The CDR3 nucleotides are TGTGCCAGCAGCGAGCGGTTGGGGGCAGATACGCAGTATTTT.

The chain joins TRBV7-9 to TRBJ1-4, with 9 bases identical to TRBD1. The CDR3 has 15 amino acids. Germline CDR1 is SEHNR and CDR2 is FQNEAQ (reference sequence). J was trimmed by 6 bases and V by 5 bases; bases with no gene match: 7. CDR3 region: CASSPLTGGDEKLFF. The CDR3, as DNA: TGTGCCAGCAGCCCCCTCACAGGGGGCGATGAAAAACTGTTTTTT.